This note documents a single TCR beta chain sequence. This record comes from a study of blood T cell repertoires in COVID-19. The data were produced by immunoSEQ multiplex PCR, yet TCRdb's version contains in-frame clones alone and is incomplete. Among 320,000 or so clones listed, about 90% were seen once. This CDR3 has 15 residues. Germline lookup yields CDR1 SNHLY and CDR2 FYNNEI. The V and J ends lost 6 bases and 5 bases respectively, with 20 bases between them. This receptor was obtained from a woman in her 30s who had recovered from COVID-19. Sequencing was carried out using PBMCs or T cells enriched from blood (not recorded which). The chain joins TRBV2 to TRBJ2-7; TRBD1 is a possible D gene (6 bases). The CDR3 region has the DNA TGTGCCAGCAGCCGACAGGTAGGGGAAACTCACGAGCAGTACTTC. Translating gives CASSRQVGETHEQYF.